The rows below give T cell receptor beta chains drawn from one sample of a study of regulatory T cells. The assay was immunoSEQ multiplex PCR, and TCRdb's table has in-frame clones only and misses some. This sample carries tens of thousands of clones, 80% to 95% of them seen once, and the ten largest clones take about 1.6%. Sequencing input: conventional CD4+ T cells sorted from blood. The source is a young adult with CD3G deficiency. Each CDR3 is given with its conserved first and last residue. D genes are given only for firm matches. Rows give clone size only sometimes, using once, few, many, or a class for an expanded clone.

CASSVAGGPGVDTQYF TGTGCCAGCAGTGTAGCGGGAGGGCCGGGGGTAGATACGCAGTATTTT . TRBJ2-3 TRBV28 TRBD2
CASSTGTGGAYEQYF TGTGCCAGCAGTACCGGGACAGGGGGCGCGTACGAGCAGTACTTC . TRBJ2-7 TRBV28 TRBD1
CASSLDGGRGYGYTF TGTGCCAGCAGTTTAGACGGGGGCAGGGGCTATGGCTACACCTTC . TRBJ1-2 TRBV28 .
CASSYEGAGYEQYF TGTGCCAGCAGTTACGAGGGGGCTGGCTACGAGCAGTACTTC . TRBJ2-7 TRBV6-6 TRBD1
CASSLVAGNNNEQFF TGCGCCAGCAGCTTGGTAGCGGGTAACAACAATGAGCAGTTCTTC . TRBJ2-1 TRBV5-1 TRBD2
CASSENIPYEQYF TGTGCCAGCAGTGAAAACATCCCCTACGAGCAGTACTTC . TRBJ2-7 TRBV6-1 .
CASSGYGYTDTQYF TGTGCCAGCTCAGGATACGGTTACACAGATACGCAGTATTTT once TRBJ2-3 TRBV18 .
CASSKAYQETQYF TGTGCCAGTAGTAAAGCGTACCAAGAGACCCAGTACTTC . TRBJ2-5 TRBV19 .
CASRRGEGTEAFF TGTGCCAGCCGGAGGGGGGAGGGCACTGAAGCTTTCTTT . TRBJ1-1 TRBV19 .
CASSLVGGRETQYF TGTGCCAGCAGCTTGGTTGGGGGGCGGGAGACCCAGTACTTC once TRBJ2-5 TRBV5-4 .
CASSPGGILAGHEQFF TGCGCCAGCAGCCCGGGAGGTATCCTAGCGGGTCATGAGCAGTTCTTC . TRBJ2-1 TRBV5-1 TRBD2
CASSDPTGLSEKLFF TGTGCCAGCAGTGACCCAACAGGGCTAAGTGAAAAACTGTTTTTT once TRBJ1-4 TRBV6-1 .
CASSSTTPASGFNTGELFF TGTGCCAGCTCATCGACAACCCCAGCTAGCGGGTTCAACACCGGGGAGCTGTTTTTT . TRBJ2-2 TRBV18 TRBD2
CAWSQRGGQETQYF TGTGCCTGGAGCCAGAGAGGGGGTCAAGAGACCCAGTACTTC . TRBJ2-5 TRBV30 .